This note documents a single T cell receptor beta chain sequence. The V and J ends lost 7 bases and 7 bases, in that order; junction bases with no gene match: 4. From germline, CDR1 is LNHDA and CDR2 SQIVND (reference sequence). This CDR3 spans 13 amino acids. This sample is part of a study of blood T cell repertoires in COVID-19. Across the study: Some COVID-19 samples were acute and others convalescent; all came from the United States, Italy and Spain. T cells, B-cell-depleted T cells, or PBMCs supplied cDNA or gDNA.

Original analysis: Researchers report that nucleated cell counts were estimated from reference gene primer amplification. Sequencing was performed with immunoSEQ multiplex PCR; in TCRdb, only in-frame clones are kept and a portion is missing. From that table come the V and J calls and clone size; the DNA was used to work out D and trimming. This table has about 17,000 clones, under 90% appearing once. This TCR was sampled from a human donor in a cohort sampled during active COVID-19. V usage is TRBV19 and J usage is TRBJ1-4, with 9 bases identical to TRBD1. The sequenced sample was peripheral blood. This CDR3 is CASNRDRVEKLFF. The CDR3 region has the DNA TGTGCCAGTAATCGGGACAGGGTTGAAAAACTGTTTTTT.